A selection of T cell receptor beta chains follows, all from one sample in a study of read filtering for tumor transcriptome and immune sequencing. TCRdb re-derived calls from the reads in MiXCR, one entry per CDR3 protein. The table lists fewer than 30,000 distinct CDR3 sequences, approximately 15% of them singletons. Sequenced sample: a population of CD138-negative cells sorted from bone marrow. The origin of the receptors is a donor at least 40 years old with multiple myeloma. The CDR3 runs from the conserved cysteine through the conserved F or W. The D gene is left open where the match is weak. Clone size is stated in some rows and not others, as once, few, many or a class when expanded.

many | TRBJ2-1 | TRBD2 | TRBV7-2 | CASSLEASGGYNEQFF | TGTGCCAGCAGCTTAGAAGCTAGCGGAGGGTACAATGAGCAGTTCTTC
many | TRBJ2-7 | TRBD2 | TRBV7-2 | CASSSRTSYEQYF | TGTGCCAGCAGTTCTCGGACTAGTTACGAGCAGTACTTC
. | TRBJ2-7 | TRBD2 | TRBV12-3/TRBV12-4 | CASRGSGRPYEQYF | TGTGCCAGCAGGGGCAGCGGGAGGCCCTACGAGCAGTACTTC
. | TRBJ2-2 | TRBD1 | TRBV5-5 | CASSLYRGLTGELFF | TGTGCCAGCAGCTTGTACAGGGGGCTCACCGGGGAGCTGTTTTTT
many | TRBJ2-4 | . | TRBV30 | CAWSVLGGGIQYF | TGTGCCTGGAGTGTACTAGGAGGCGGCATTCAGTACTTC
. | TRBJ2-3 | . | TRBV28 | CASRLYRVGEDTQYF | TGTGCCAGCAGATTGTACAGGGTAGGGGAGGATACGCAGTATTTT
. | TRBJ2-7 | TRBD2 | TRBV5-8 | CASSPGIAGGQTYEQYF | TGTGCCAGCAGCCCGGGGATAGCGGGAGGGCAGACCTACGAGCAGTACTTC
. | TRBJ1-1 | TRBD1 | TRBV14 | CASSQTGAVATEAFF | TGTGCCAGCAGCCAAACAGGGGCGGTTGCCACTGAAGCTTTCTTT
many | TRBJ2-1 | . | TRBV29-1 | CSACPTYNEQFF | TGCAGCGCCTGTCCAACCTACAATGAGCAGTTCTTC
many | TRBJ2-3 | TRBD2 | TRBV2 | CASSAEGRAWDTQYF | TGTGCCAGCAGTGCCGAGGGGAGGGCCTGGGATACGCAGTATTTT
many | TRBJ2-1 | . | TRBV21-1 | CASSKALPGVDGEQFF | TGTGCCAGCAGCAAAGCGTTGCCAGGGGTGGACGGTGAGCAGTTCTTC
many | TRBJ2-3 | . | TRBV7-9 | CASSLFLQLTDTQYF | TGTGCCAGCAGCTTATTTTTGCAGCTCACAGATACGCAGTATTTT
many | TRBJ2-7 | . | TRBV6-6 | CASSYSMQRVFISYEQYF | TGTGCCAGCAGTTACTCGATGCAGAGGGTTTTTATCTCCTACGAGCAGTACTTC
once | TRBJ1-5 | TRBD1 | TRBV19 | CASRGQGYQPQHF | TGTGCCAGTAGAGGACAGGGCTATCAGCCCCAGCATTTT
many | TRBJ2-1 | . | TRBV20-1 | CSARDSRGAQEKQFF | TGCAGTGCTAGAGATAGCCGGGGGGCCCAAGAAAAGCAGTTCTTC
. | TRBJ2-1 | . | TRBV30 | CAWNVPPGINNEQFF | TGTGCCTGGAACGTGCCCCCTGGGATTAACAATGAGCAGTTCTTC
many | TRBJ2-7 | . | TRBV28 | CASVRVRLGEQYF | TGTGCCAGCGTCAGGGTTAGGCTGGGCGAGCAGTACTTC
. | TRBJ2-3 | . | TRBV2 | CASPEGDSTDTQYF | TGTGCCAGCCCCGAGGGAGATAGCACAGATACGCAGTATTTT
many | TRBJ2-5 | . | TRBV27 | CASSRDWYQETQYF | TGTGCCAGCAGCCGAGACTGGTACCAAGAGACCCAGTACTTC
many | TRBJ2-1 | TRBD2 | TRBV29-1 | CSVEDQTSGAYNEQFF | TGCAGCGTTGAAGATCAGACTAGCGGAGCCTACAATGAGCAGTTCTTC
many | TRBJ2-1 | TRBD2 | TRBV7-9 | CASSLGTSGRASEQFF | TGTGCCAGCAGCTTAGGGACTAGCGGGAGGGCCAGTGAGCAGTTCTTC
many | TRBJ1-3 | . | TRBV6-1 | CASSATGPGNTIYF | TGTGCCAGCAGTGCAACAGGGCCTGGAAACACCATATATTTT
many | TRBJ2-7 | TRBD2 | TRBV5-1 | CASSLSGRARGEQYF | TGCGCCAGCAGCCTGAGCGGGAGGGCCCGGGGCGAGCAGTACTTC
. | TRBJ1-5 | . | TRBV7-2 | CASSTYRDNQPQHF | TGTGCCAGCAGCACCTACAGGGACAATCAGCCCCAGCATTTT
many | TRBJ2-5 | . | TRBV20-1 | CSAEKETQYF | TGCAGTGCCGAAAAGGAGACCCAGTACTTC
many | TRBJ2-7 | . | TRBV27 | CASSLDSHYEQYF | TGTGCCAGCAGTTTGGATAGCCACTACGAGCAGTACTTC
many | TRBJ1-2 | . | TRBV20-1 | CSARLADYGYTF | TGCAGTGCTAGATTGGCAGACTATGGCTACACCTTC
many | TRBJ2-5 | . | TRBV9 | CASSVELAGGETQYF | TGTGCCAGCAGCGTAGAGCTGGCAGGCGGGGAGACCCAGTACTTC
many | TRBJ2-1 | TRBD1 | TRBV12-3/TRBV12-4 | CASSLPGQGENEQFF | TGTGCCAGCAGTTTACCTGGACAGGGAGAGAATGAGCAGTTCTTC
many | TRBJ2-1 | . | TRBV7-9 | CASSPGGEQFF | TGTGCCAGCAGCCCTGGGGGTGAGCAGTTCTTC
many | TRBJ1-1 | . | TRBV12-3/TRBV12-4 | CASSLRENTEAFF | TGTGCCAGCAGTTTGAGGGAGAACACTGAAGCTTTCTTT
many | TRBJ2-3 | TRBD2 | TRBV5-1 | CASSGLASTDTQYF | TGCGCCAGCAGCGGACTAGCGAGCACAGATACGCAGTATTTT
many | TRBJ2-3 | TRBD2 | TRBV12-3/TRBV12-4 | CASSGAGGTDTQYF | TGTGCCAGCAGTGGAGCGGGAGGGACAGATACGCAGTATTTT
many | TRBJ1-1 | . | TRBV7-9 | CASSLGGAYSTEAFF | TGTGCCAGCAGCCTTGGGGGGGCGTATTCAACTGAAGCTTTCTTT
few | TRBJ1-1 | TRBD1 | TRBV20-1 | CSARLGQGNTEAFF | TGCAGTGCTAGACTAGGACAGGGGAACACTGAAGCTTTCTTT
many | TRBJ2-2 | TRBD1 | TRBV3-1 | CASSQDRRTGGSGELFF | TGTGCCAGCAGCCAAGATAGGCGTACAGGGGGCTCCGGGGAGCTGTTTTTT
many | TRBJ2-1 | . | TRBV12-3/TRBV12-4 | CASSESSSYNEQFF | TGTGCCAGCAGTGAGTCGAGCTCCTACAATGAGCAGTTCTTC
. | TRBJ2-1 | . | TRBV24-1 | CATSDTSRSLNEQFF | TGTGCCACCAGTGATACTAGCAGGAGTTTGAATGAGCAGTTCTTT
many | TRBJ1-1 | TRBD1 | TRBV7-2 | CASSLNSAGGTAFF | TGTGCCAGCAGCTTAAATTCGGCAGGGGGCACAGCTTTCTTT
many | TRBJ2-7 | TRBD1 | TRBV7-2 | CASSLAERTGYISYEQYF | TGTGCCAGCAGCTTAGCTGAAAGGACAGGGTATATCTCCTACGAGCAGTACTTC
many | TRBJ2-1 | TRBD2 | TRBV7-2 | CASSLVAGAVNEQFF | TGTGCCAGCAGCTTAGTAGCGGGAGCTGTAAATGAGCAGTTCTTC
. | TRBJ2-7 | . | TRBV12-3/TRBV12-4 | CASSSRARGAYEQYF | TGTGCCAGCAGTTCCCGGGCTAGGGGAGCCTACGAGCAGTACTTC
many | TRBJ1-2 | TRBD1 | TRBV2 | CASSLRDRDPTDGYTF | TGTGCCAGCAGCCTCCGGGACAGGGACCCCACTGATGGCTACACCTTC
medium-sized | TRBJ2-2 | TRBD1 | TRBV29-1 | CSARGPGELFF | TGCAGCGCCAGGGGGCCCGGGGAGCTGTTTTTT
many | TRBJ2-1 | TRBD2 | TRBV5-1 | CASSLSGTSIDEQFF | TGCGCCAGCAGCTTGTCCGGGACTAGCATCGATGAGCAGTTCTTC
. | TRBJ2-1 | TRBD2 | TRBV23-1 | CASSMSLAGGLTSYNEQFF | TGCGCCAGCAGTATGTCACTAGCGGGAGGCCTCACATCCTACAATGAGCAGTTCTTC
many | TRBJ2-3 | . | TRBV20-1 | CSAMDGNLADTQYF | TGCAGTGCTATGGACGGAAACCTGGCAGATACGCAGTATTTT
many | TRBJ2-1 | . | TRBV6-2/TRBV6-3 | CASSYESSYNEQFF | TGTGCCAGCAGTTACGAGAGCTCCTACAATGAGCAGTTCTTC
many | TRBJ1-1 | . | TRBV12-3/TRBV12-4 | CASSLHQPGRGTEAFF | TGTGCCAGCAGTTTACATCAACCGGGTCGGGGCACTGAAGCTTTCTTT
many | TRBJ2-7 | . | TRBV11-2 | CASSLAGSSYEQYF | TGTGCCAGCAGCTTAGCGGGAAGCTCCTACGAGCAGTACTTC